These 29 T cell receptor beta chains originate from one sample sequenced in a study of blood T cell repertoires in COVID-19. The method was immunoSEQ multiplex PCR; TCRdb's version includes in-frame clones alone and lacks a portion of them. The sample holds approximately 310,000 clones, 75% to 90% seen once. The specimen sequenced was PBMCs or T cells enriched from blood (not recorded which). These receptor sequences come from a man aged 55-75 years who had recovered from COVID-19.

The chain carries TRBV7-8 and TRBJ1-3; unclear D gene. Per germline, CDR1 SGHVS and CDR2 FQNEAQ. V was shortened by 8 bases and J by 4 bases, with 12 bases between the two germline ends. CDR3 length equals 13 residues. The DNA for the CDR3 is TGTGCCAGCCGCCCGGGGAGCGGAAACACCATATATTTT. Translation: CASRPGSGNTIYF.

V is TRBV9 and J is TRBJ2-2; TRBD2 aligns across 14 bases. CDR1 is SGDLS and CDR2 is YYNGEE in the germline V gene. This CDR3 contains 15 residues. Losses at the gene ends were 6 bases for V and 7 bases for J; bases not matched to a gene: 5. DNA of the CDR3: TGTGCCAGCACTGGGACTAGCGGGAGCGACGGGGAGCTGTTTTTT. Its protein product is CASTGTSGSDGELFF.

The CDR3 DNA sequence: TGTGCCAGTAGTATAGTAATCAGGACCAGGGAAGAGACCCAGTACTTC. Protein product: CASSIVIRTREETQYF. The chain couples TRBV19 to TRBJ2-5, with a possible D match to TRBD1 (5 bases). The CDR3 contains 16 residues. Germline CDR1 is LNHDA and CDR2 is SQIVND (reference sequence). V lost 1 base and J lost 3, with 15 bases in between.

V usage is TRBV5-6 and J usage is TRBJ1-1, with D possibly matching TRBD1 (5 bases). The CDR3 length is 13 residues. The germline gives CDR1 SGHDT, CDR2 YYEEEE. V was trimmed by 4 bases and J by 6 bases, leaving 13 bases between them. The CDR3 reads CASSRRVRAEAFF. For the CDR3, the DNA is TGTGCCAGCAGCCGCAGGGTTCGGGCTGAAGCTTTCTTT.

The genes are TRBV12-3 or TRBV12-4 and TRBJ2-7; D gene ambiguous. The V end lost 2 bases, the J end lost 8 bases, and 10 bases lay between the germline ends. The CDR3 totals 12 residues. CDR3 nucleotide sequence: TGTGCCAGCAGTTTAAACCCGGTCAAGCAGTACTTC. It codes for CASSLNPVKQYF.

The chain has TRBV5-1 and TRBJ2-5, with 8 bases lining up with TRBD1. Germline CDR1 reads SGHRS; CDR2 reads YFSETQ. Losses at the gene ends were 3 bases for V and 3 bases for J; bases not matched to a gene: 4. There are 14 residues in the CDR3. The CDR3 bases are TGCGCCAGCAGCTCCGGGACAGGAAAAGAGACCCAGTACTTC. It specifies CASSSGTGKETQYF.

The genes are TRBV9 and TRBJ2-1; D not certain. V was cut by 0 bases and J by 15 bases, with 19 bases left in between. Germline V gives CDR1 SGDLS, CDR2 YYNGEE. This CDR3 is 14 amino acids long. CDR3 coding DNA: TGTGCCAGCAGCGTAGATATTCCTAGTTTTGGGTTGTTCTTC. It specifies CASSVDIPSFGLFF.

This clone has a single count. This chain connects TRBV28 to TRBJ1-5; D unresolved. The germline gives CDR1 MDHEN, CDR2 SYDVKM. The CDR3 sequence is 12 residues long. The V end lost 7 bases, the J end lost 6 bases, and 10 bases lay between the germline ends. The CDR3 sequence is CASTWRGQPQHF. CDR3 DNA: TGTGCCAGCACTTGGCGGGGTCAGCCCCAGCATTTT. Drawing the rest from reference TRBV28 and TRBJ1-5, the complete variable domain is DVKVTQSSRYLVKRTGEKVFLECVQDMDHENMFWYRQDPGLGLRLIYFSYDVKMKEKGDIPEGYSVSREKKERFSLILESASTNQTSMYLCASTWRGQPQHFGDGTRLSIL.

This clone has only one observation. The V gene is TRBV11-3, the J gene TRBJ2-3, with 12 bases matching TRBD2. Trimming removed 1 base from V and 2 bases from J; junction bases left unmatched: 1. The CDR3 has 16 amino acids. Germline lookup yields CDR1 SGHNT and CDR2 YENEEA. The CDR3 loop reads CASSLGLAGVTDTQYF. CDR3 sequence (DNA): TGTGCCAGCAGCTTAGGACTAGCGGGAGTCACAGATACGCAGTATTTT.

In this sample, this clone turned up once. Written as DNA, the CDR3 is TGCGCCAGCAGCTGGGGGACAGAGAACACTGAAGCTTTCTTT. Translating it yields CASSWGTENTEAFF. V and J are TRBV5-1 and TRBJ1-1; 7 bases are shared with TRBD1. This CDR3 is built from 14 residues. The germline V gene encodes CDR1 SGHRS and CDR2 YFSETQ. V was clipped by 3 bases and J by 1 base; unmatched bases: 3.

The gene calls are TRBV9 and TRBJ1-5; weak D call: TRBD1 (6 bases). The CDR3 loop spans 14 amino acids. Germline V gives CDR1 SGDLS, CDR2 YYNGEE. The V gene lost 4 bases and the J gene lost 9 bases, with 17 bases spanning the gap. CDR3 in amino acids: CASSSRQGSSPQHF. The DNA of the CDR3 is TGTGCCAGCAGCTCCCGTCAGGGGTCGTCGCCCCAGCATTTT. Full variable domain (remainder filled in from reference TRBV9 and TRBJ1-5): DSGVTQTPKHLITATGQRVTLRCSPRSGDLSVYWYQQSLDQGLQFLIQYYNGEERAKGNILERFSAQQFPDLHSELNLSSLELGDSALYFCASSSRQGSSPQHFGDGTRLSIL.

This rearrangement joins TRBV29-1 to TRBJ2-7, with D possibly matching TRBD1 (5 bases). The CDR3 runs to 12 residues. Germline V gene sequence: CDR1 SQVTM, CDR2 ANQGSEA. Trimming pared 3 bases from V and 4 bases from J, leaving 10 bases between. CDR3 protein: CSVDGAGYEQYF. Here the CDR3 DNA reads TGCAGCGTTGATGGGGCTGGGTACGAGCAGTACTTC.

The chain joins TRBV5-1 to TRBJ2-5; D perhaps matches TRBD2 (6 bases). V was trimmed by 7 bases and J by 1 base, leaving 14 bases between them. Per germline, CDR1 SGHRS and CDR2 YFSETQ. This CDR3 comprises 14 residues. The CDR3 DNA reads TGCGCCAGCGGGCCCCGGGGGACCCAAGAGACCCAGTACTTC. The encoded protein is CASGPRGTQETQYF.

The chain links TRBV10-1 to TRBJ2-2; a possible D gene is TRBD2 (7 bases). Per germline, CDR1 WNHNN and CDR2 SYGVQD (reference sequence). The CDR3 spans 16 residues. Trimming removed 3 bases at V and 7 bases at J, with 18 bases between. As DNA, the CDR3 is TGCGCCAGCAGTGAAGGGGGAGCGGGAAGCGGCGGGGAGCTGTTTTTT. It specifies CASSEGGAGSGGELFF.

The rearrangement uses TRBV5-8 and TRBJ1-5; D is ambiguous. Germline V gene data show CDR1 as SGHTS and CDR2 as YDEGEE. Between the trimmed V and J ends, which lost 0 bases and 6 bases, there was a span of 13 bases. The CDR3 has 15 amino acids. CDR3 residues: CASSLGRMPGQPQHF. CDR3 DNA sequence: TGTGCCAGCAGCTTGGGCAGGATGCCCGGTCAGCCCCAGCATTTT.

This clone was picked up one time. The chain joins TRBV7-2 to TRBJ1-5; the D is unclear. CDR1 is SGHTA and CDR2 is FQGNSA in the germline V gene. Trimming pared 4 bases from V and 6 bases from J, leaving 13 bases between. CDR3 length: 14 amino acids. The CDR3 bases are TGTGCCAGCAGCTCGTCAACGGCGGGTCAGCCCCAGCATTTT. Its protein is CASSSSTAGQPQHF.

This chain uses TRBV19 with TRBJ1-5, with 8 bases aligning to TRBD1. CDR1 is LNHDA and CDR2 is SQIVND in the germline V gene (reference sequence). The J segment lost 3 bases and the V segment lost 11 bases, leaving 6 bases of the junction unmatched. This CDR3 comprises 13 residues. CDR3 region: CAGGTGINQPQHF. The CDR3 DNA reads as TGTGCCGGAGGGACAGGAATCAATCAGCCCCAGCATTTT.

This clone has a single count. The chain uses TRBV6-5 and TRBJ2-5; the match to TRBD1 covers 8 bases. The V gene's germline CDR1 is MNHEY and CDR2 SVGAGI. This CDR3 is built from 13 residues. The V segment lost 4 bases and the J segment 4 bases; nucleotides outside the gene matches: 2. CDR3: CASSSDRGETQYF. The CDR3 bases are TGTGCCAGCAGTTCCGACAGGGGAGAGACCCAGTACTTC.

V is TRBV11-2 and J is TRBJ2-2; TRBD2 matches at 9 bases. Per the germline V gene, CDR1 is SGHAT and CDR2 is FQNNGV. The junction had 10 bases not matched to a gene; V was cut back by 4 bases and J by 7 bases. This CDR3 is 16 amino acids long. The CDR3 coding sequence is TGTGCCAGCAGCTCAGGGATTAGCGGGAGCGTCGGGGAGCTGTTTTTT. Amino acid sequence: CASSSGISGSVGELFF.

This clone was detected only a few times. J is TRBJ1-6 and V is TRBV3-1 (or the pseudogene TRBV3-2), with D unclear. The CDR3 is 14 amino acids. CDR1 and CDR2 from the germline V gene are LGHDT and YNNKEL (reference sequence). V shed 1 base and J shed 10 bases, with 11 bases lying between them. The CDR3 is CASSQGRWMSPLHF. The CDR3 nucleotides are TGTGCCAGCAGCCAAGGGAGGTGGATGTCACCCCTCCACTTT.

The chain carries TRBV6-6 and TRBJ1-5, with D possibly TRBD1 on 6 matching bases. V was pared by 6 bases and J by 5 bases, with 8 bases between. The CDR3 extends over 12 amino acids. Germline-derived CDR1 and CDR2 are MNHNY and SVGAGI (reference sequence). The CDR3 DNA is TGTGCCAGCAGGACAGGCGATCAGCCCCAGCATTTT. Translation gives CASRTGDQPQHF.

The rearrangement joins TRBV5-1 to TRBJ2-1; TRBD2 matches at 10 bases. V shed 2 bases and J 4 bases; nucleotides not matched to a gene: 3. CDR1 and CDR2 (germline): SGHRS, YFSETQ. The CDR3 totals 15 residues. CDR3 loop: CASSFSGRAYNEQFF. The CDR3, as DNA: TGCGCCAGCAGCTTCAGCGGGAGGGCGTACAATGAGCAGTTCTTC.

The chain joins TRBV7-3 to TRBJ2-3, with 12 bases lining up with TRBD2. CDR3 length: 17 residues. The J segment lost 0 bases and the V segment lost 5 bases, leaving 6 bases of the junction unmatched. Germline lookup yields CDR1 SGHTA and CDR2 FQGTGA. CDR3 DNA: TGTGCCAGCAGCCCCCAAGGGACTAGCGGGAGCACAGATACGCAGTATTTT. Protein product: CASSPQGTSGSTDTQYF.

The V call is TRBV19, the J call TRBJ2-7, with TRBD2 matching over 13 bases. V trimming: 6 bases; J trimming: 5 bases; junction bases outside the gene matches: 10. CDR1 and CDR2 (germline): LNHDA, SQIVND (reference sequence). The length of the CDR3 is 16 residues. CDR3 nucleotide sequence: TGTGCCAGTAGCGGACTAGCGGGAGATATTGTGGACGAGCAGTACTTC. It specifies CASSGLAGDIVDEQYF.

The V call is TRBV18, the J call TRBJ1-1; 9 positions agree with TRBD1. V was pared by 2 bases and J by 3 bases, with 7 bases of the junction left unmatched. The CDR3 is made up of 16 amino acids. Germline assignment: CDR1 KGHSH and CDR2 LQKENI. The CDR3 bases are TGTGCCAGCTCACCAACACAGGGGGCGTTGGACACTGAAGCTTTCTTT. This translates into CASSPTQGALDTEAFF.

The chain joins TRBV24-1 to TRBJ2-1; 9 bases map to TRBD2. CDR3 length: 18 residues. CDR1 KGHDR and CDR2 SFDVKD come from the germline V gene. J was trimmed by 5 bases and V by 3 bases; bases with no gene match: 13. CDR3 sequence (DNA): TGTGCCACCAGTGATCCCCGTAGGGCAGCGGGGGGTAACAATGAGCAGTTCTTC. It encodes CATSDPRRAAGGNNEQFF.

The chain couples TRBV7-3 to TRBJ2-3, with TRBD2 matching over 11 bases. The V and J ends lost 1 base and 7 bases, in that order; junction bases with no gene match: 7. The CDR3 is 16 amino acids. Per germline, CDR1 SGHTA and CDR2 FQGTGA. The CDR3: CASSLSSGREGHTQYF. The CDR3 region has the DNA TGTGCCAGCAGCTTAAGTAGCGGGAGGGAGGGCCATACGCAGTATTTT.

The chain combines TRBV7-3 with TRBJ2-1; D might be TRBD2 (5 bases). The V end lost 4 bases, the J end lost 5 bases, and 21 bases lay between the germline ends. CDR3 length equals 17 residues. Germline V lookup: CDR1 SGHTA, CDR2 FQGTGA. The DNA for the CDR3 is TGTGCCAGCAGCTCCGCGGTCCCCCCTCTGCGGGACAATGAGCAGTTCTTC. Its protein product is CASSSAVPPLRDNEQFF.

This chain joins TRBV5-5 and TRBJ1-5, with D perhaps TRBD1 (5 bases). The CDR3 spans 14 residues. Germline assignment: CDR1 SGHKS and CDR2 YYEKEE (reference sequence). V was cut by 0 bases and J by 6 bases, with 10 bases left in between. The CDR3 DNA follows: TGTGCCAGCAGCTTGGCTTCGGGGGTTCAGCCCCAGCATTTT. It is translated as CASSLASGVQPQHF.